This T cell receptor (beta chain) was obtained from a study of CD8 T cells in ankylosing spondylitis. For TCR beta, libraries came from quantitative 5'-RACE with molecular barcodes. In TCRdb, the 5' RACE reads were re-called with MiXCR into one record per CDR3 protein. The table includes 200,000 to 250,000 distinct CDR3 sequences, approximately 8% detected once. Study-wide findings and caveats: Reactive arthritis synovial fluid and blood were previously reported to contain some motif variants.

This clonotype was counted many times. Its specificity is not known. V lost 4 bases, J lost 1 base, and 5 bases stayed unmatched. The length of the CDR3 is 17 residues. The rearrangement joins TRBV12-3 or TRBV12-4 to TRBJ2-4; 12 bases are a match to TRBD2. The origin of this receptor is a female donor with ankylosing spondylitis or in good health (not recorded which). The sample taken for sequencing was blood, either unsorted or a sorted T cell fraction (not recorded which). The CDR3 sequence is CASSYLAGGLAKNIQYF. In DNA form, the CDR3 reads TGTGCCAGCAGTTACCTAGCGGGAGGGTTGGCCAAAAACATTCAGTACTTC.